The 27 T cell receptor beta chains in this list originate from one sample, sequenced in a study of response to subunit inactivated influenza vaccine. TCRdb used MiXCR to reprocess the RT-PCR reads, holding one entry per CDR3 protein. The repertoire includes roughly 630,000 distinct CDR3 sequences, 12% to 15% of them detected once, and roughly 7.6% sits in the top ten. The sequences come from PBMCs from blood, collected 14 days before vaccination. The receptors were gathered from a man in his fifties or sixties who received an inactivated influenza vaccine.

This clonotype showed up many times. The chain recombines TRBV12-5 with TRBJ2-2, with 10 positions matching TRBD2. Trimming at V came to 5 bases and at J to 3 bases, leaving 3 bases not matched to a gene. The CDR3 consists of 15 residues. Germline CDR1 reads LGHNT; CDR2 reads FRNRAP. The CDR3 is CASGPGLADTGELFF. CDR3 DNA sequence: TGTGCTAGTGGTCCCGGACTAGCGGACACCGGGGAGCTGTTTTTT.

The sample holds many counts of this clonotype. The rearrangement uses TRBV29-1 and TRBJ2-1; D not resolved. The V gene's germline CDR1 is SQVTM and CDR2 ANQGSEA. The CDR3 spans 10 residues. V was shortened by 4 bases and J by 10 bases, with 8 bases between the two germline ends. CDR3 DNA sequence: TGCAGCGTTGGAGTCAGAGAGCAGTTCTTC. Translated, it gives CSVGVREQFF.

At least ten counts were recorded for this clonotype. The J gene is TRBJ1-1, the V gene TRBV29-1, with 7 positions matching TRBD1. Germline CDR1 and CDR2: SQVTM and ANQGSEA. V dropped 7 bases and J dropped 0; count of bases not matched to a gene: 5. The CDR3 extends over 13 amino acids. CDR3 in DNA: TGCAGCGCTACGGGACAGATGAACACTGAAGCTTTCTTT. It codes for CSATGQMNTEAFF.

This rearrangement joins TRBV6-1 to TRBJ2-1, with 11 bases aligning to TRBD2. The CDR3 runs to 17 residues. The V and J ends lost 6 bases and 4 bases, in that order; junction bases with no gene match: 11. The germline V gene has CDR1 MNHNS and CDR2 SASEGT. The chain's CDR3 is CASRDRSGRAAYNEQFF. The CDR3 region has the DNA TGTGCCAGCAGGGATCGTAGCGGGAGGGCCGCATACAATGAGCAGTTCTTC.

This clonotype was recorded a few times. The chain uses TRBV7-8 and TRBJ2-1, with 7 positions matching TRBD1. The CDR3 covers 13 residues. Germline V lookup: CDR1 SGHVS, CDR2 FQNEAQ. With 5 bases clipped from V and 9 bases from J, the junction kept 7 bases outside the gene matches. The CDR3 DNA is TGTGCCAGCAGCGGACAGGTCTTGGGTGAGCAGTTCTTC. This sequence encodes CASSGQVLGEQFF.

The DNA of the CDR3 is TGCAGCGCCGGAGGCTCTAGCGGGGGCCCTACGCAGTATTTT. Its protein is CSAGGSSGGPTQYF. This chain links TRBV29-1 with TRBJ2-3; TRBD2 aligns across 10 bases. Germline V CDR1 and CDR2: SQVTM, ANQGSEA. This CDR3 region has 14 residues. V shed 7 bases and J 8 bases; nucleotides not matched to a gene: 12.

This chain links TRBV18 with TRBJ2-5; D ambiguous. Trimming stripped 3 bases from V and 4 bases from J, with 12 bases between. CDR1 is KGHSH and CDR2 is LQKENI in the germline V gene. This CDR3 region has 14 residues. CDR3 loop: CASSPSLLVETQYF. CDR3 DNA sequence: TGTGCCAGCTCACCGTCCTTGTTGGTAGAGACCCAGTACTTC.

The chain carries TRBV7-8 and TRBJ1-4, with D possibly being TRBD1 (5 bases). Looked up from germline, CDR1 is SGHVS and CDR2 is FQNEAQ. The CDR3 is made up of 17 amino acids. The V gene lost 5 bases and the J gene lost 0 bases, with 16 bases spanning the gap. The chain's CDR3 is CASSPGWDPTTNEKLFF. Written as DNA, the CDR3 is TGTGCCAGCAGCCCAGGGTGGGACCCTACAACTAATGAAAAACTGTTTTTT.

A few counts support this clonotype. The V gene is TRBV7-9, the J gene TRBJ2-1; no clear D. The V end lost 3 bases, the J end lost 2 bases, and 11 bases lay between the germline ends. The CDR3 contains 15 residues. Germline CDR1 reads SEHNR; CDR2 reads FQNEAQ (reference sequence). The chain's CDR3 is CASSFWDRTYNEQFF. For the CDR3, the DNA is TGTGCCAGCAGCTTCTGGGATAGAACCTACAATGAGCAGTTCTTC. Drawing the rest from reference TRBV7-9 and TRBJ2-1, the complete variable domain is DTGVSQNPRHKITKRGQNVTFRCDPISEHNRLYWYRQTLGQGPEFLTYFQNEAQLEKSRLLSDRFSAERPKGSFSTLEIQRTEQGDSAMYLCASSFWDRTYNEQFFGPGTRLTVL.

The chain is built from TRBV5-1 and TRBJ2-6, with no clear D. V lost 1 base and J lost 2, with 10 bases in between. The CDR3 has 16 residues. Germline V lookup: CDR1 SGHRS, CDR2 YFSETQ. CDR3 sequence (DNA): TGCGCCAGCAGCTTGCATGGGATCGCTGGGGCCAACGTCCTGACTTTC. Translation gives CASSLHGIAGANVLTF.

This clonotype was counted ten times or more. CDR3 sequence: CASSEDRAGELFF. CDR3 nucleotide sequence: TGTGCCAGCAGTGAAGACAGGGCCGGGGAGCTGTTTTTT. The V gene is TRBV6-1, the J gene TRBJ2-2; TRBD1 might be the D (6 bases). The CDR3 is 13 amino acids. The V end lost 1 base, the J end lost 6 bases, and 6 bases lay between the germline ends. Germline V gene sequence: CDR1 MNHNS, CDR2 SASEGT.

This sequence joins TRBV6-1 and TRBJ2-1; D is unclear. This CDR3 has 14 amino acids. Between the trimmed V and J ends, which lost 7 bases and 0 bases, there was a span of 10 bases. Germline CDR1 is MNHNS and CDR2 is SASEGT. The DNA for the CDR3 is TGTGCCAGCATTCGGTCAAGCTCCTACAATGAGCAGTTCTTC. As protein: CASIRSSSYNEQFF.

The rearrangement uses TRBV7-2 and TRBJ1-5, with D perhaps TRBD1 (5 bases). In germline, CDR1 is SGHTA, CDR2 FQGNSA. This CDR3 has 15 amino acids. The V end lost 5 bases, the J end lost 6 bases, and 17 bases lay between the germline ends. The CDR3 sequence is CASSPGGTGTQPQHF. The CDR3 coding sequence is TGTGCCAGCAGCCCGGGGGGTACGGGAACTCAGCCCCAGCATTTT.

The CDR3: CASSQSGGANNEQFF. The CDR3 nucleotides read TGTGCCAGCAGCCAAAGCGGGGGGGCGAACAATGAGCAGTTCTTC. The chain links TRBV3-1 to TRBJ2-1, with 10 nucleotides matching TRBD2. CDR1 LGHDT and CDR2 YNNKEL come from the germline V gene (reference sequence). This CDR3 contains 15 residues. The V and J ends lost 2 bases and 5 bases, in that order; junction bases with no gene match: 3.

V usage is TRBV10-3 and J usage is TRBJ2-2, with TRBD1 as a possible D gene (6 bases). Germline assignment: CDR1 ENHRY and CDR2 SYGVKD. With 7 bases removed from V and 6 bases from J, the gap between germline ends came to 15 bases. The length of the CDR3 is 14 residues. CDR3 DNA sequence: TGTGCCATCAAGGGGGAGCGGCTGGCCGGGGAGCTGTTTTTT. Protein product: CAIKGERLAGELFF.

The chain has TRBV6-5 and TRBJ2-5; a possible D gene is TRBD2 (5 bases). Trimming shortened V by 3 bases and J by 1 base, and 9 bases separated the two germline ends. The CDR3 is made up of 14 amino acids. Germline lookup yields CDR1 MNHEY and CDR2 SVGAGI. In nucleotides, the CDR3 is TGTGCCAGCAGTTATCGAGCGGTCCAAGAGACCCAGTACTTC. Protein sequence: CASSYRAVQETQYF.

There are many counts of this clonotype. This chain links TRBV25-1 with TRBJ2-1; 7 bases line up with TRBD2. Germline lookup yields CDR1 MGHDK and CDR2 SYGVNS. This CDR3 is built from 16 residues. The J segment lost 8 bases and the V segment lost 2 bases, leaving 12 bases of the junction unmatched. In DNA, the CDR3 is TGTGCCAGCAGTGAAAGGGTGGGAGGGCCCTGGTATGAGCAGTTCTTC. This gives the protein CASSERVGGPWYEQFF.

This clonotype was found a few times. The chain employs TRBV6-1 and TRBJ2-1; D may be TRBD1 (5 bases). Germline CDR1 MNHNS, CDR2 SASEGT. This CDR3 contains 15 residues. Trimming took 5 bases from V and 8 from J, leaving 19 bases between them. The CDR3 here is CASSPRTGLLYEQFF. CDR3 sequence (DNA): TGTGCCAGCAGTCCCCGCACAGGTTTGTTATATGAGCAGTTCTTC.

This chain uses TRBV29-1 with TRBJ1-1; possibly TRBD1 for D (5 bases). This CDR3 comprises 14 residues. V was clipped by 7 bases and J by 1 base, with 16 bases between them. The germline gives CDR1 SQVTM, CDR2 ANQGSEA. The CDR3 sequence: CSAGGRGGNTEAFF. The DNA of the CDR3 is TGCAGCGCCGGAGGTAGGGGAGGGAACACTGAAGCTTTCTTT. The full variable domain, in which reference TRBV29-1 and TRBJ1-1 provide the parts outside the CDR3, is SAVISQKPSRDICQRGTSLTIQCQVDSQVTMMFWYRQQPGQSLTLIATANQGSEATYESGFVIDKFPISRPNLTFSTLTVSNMSPEDSSIYLCSAGGRGGNTEAFFGQGTRLTVV.

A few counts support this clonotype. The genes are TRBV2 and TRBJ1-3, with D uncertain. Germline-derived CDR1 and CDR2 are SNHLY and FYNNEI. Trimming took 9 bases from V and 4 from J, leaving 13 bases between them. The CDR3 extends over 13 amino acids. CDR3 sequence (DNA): TGTGCCAGACGGGGATCAAAGGGAAACACCATATATTTT. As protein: CARRGSKGNTIYF.

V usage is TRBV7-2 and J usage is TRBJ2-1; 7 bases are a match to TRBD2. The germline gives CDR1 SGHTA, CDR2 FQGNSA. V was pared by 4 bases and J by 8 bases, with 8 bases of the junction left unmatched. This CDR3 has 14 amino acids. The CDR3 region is CASSSSGRWHEQFF. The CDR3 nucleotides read TGTGCCAGCAGCTCTAGCGGTCGATGGCATGAGCAGTTCTTC.

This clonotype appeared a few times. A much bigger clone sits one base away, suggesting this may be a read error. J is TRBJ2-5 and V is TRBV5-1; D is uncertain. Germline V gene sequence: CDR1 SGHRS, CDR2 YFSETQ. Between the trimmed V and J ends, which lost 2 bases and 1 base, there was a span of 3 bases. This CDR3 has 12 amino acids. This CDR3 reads CASSFAQETQYF. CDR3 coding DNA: TGCGCCAGCAGCTTTGCCCAAGAGACCCAGTACTTC.

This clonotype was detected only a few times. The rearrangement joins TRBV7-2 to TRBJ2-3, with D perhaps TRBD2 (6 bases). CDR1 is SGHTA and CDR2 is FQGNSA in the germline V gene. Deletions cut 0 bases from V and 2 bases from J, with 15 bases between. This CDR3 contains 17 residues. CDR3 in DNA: TGTGCCAGCAGCTTAGCCGCGACCGGGACTCCCACAGATACGCAGTATTTT. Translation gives CASSLAATGTPTDTQYF.

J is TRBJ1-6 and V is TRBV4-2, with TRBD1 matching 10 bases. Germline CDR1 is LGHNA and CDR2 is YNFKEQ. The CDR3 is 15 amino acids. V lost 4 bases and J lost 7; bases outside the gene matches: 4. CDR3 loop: CASSPVTGGNSPLHF. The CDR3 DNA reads TGTGCCAGCAGCCCAGTGACAGGGGGCAATTCACCCCTCCACTTT.

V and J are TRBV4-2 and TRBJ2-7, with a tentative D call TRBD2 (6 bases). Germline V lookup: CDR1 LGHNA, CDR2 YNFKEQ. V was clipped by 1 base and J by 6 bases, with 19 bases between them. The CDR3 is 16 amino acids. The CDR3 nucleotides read TGTGCCAGCAGCCAAGTTTTTCGACGTTTGGGAGGCGAGCAGTACTTC. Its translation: CASSQVFRRLGGEQYF.

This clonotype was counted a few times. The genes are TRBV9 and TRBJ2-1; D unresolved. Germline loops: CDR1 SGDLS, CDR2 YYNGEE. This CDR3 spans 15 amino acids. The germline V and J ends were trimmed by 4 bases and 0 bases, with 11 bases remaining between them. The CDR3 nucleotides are TGTGCCAGCAGCCCCACACCCATCTCCTACAATGAGCAGTTCTTC. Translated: CASSPTPISYNEQFF. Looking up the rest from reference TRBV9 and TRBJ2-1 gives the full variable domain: DSGVTQTPKHLITATGQRVTLRCSPRSGDLSVYWYQQSLDQGLQFLIQYYNGEERAKGNILERFSAQQFPDLHSELNLSSLELGDSALYFCASSPTPISYNEQFFGPGTRLTVL.

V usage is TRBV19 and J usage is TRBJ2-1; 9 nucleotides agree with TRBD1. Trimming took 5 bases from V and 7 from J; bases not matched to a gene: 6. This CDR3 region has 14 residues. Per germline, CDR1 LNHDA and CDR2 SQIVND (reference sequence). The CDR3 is CASSFSGTGNEQFF. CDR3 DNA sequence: TGTGCCAGTAGTTTCTCCGGGACAGGGAATGAGCAGTTCTTC.